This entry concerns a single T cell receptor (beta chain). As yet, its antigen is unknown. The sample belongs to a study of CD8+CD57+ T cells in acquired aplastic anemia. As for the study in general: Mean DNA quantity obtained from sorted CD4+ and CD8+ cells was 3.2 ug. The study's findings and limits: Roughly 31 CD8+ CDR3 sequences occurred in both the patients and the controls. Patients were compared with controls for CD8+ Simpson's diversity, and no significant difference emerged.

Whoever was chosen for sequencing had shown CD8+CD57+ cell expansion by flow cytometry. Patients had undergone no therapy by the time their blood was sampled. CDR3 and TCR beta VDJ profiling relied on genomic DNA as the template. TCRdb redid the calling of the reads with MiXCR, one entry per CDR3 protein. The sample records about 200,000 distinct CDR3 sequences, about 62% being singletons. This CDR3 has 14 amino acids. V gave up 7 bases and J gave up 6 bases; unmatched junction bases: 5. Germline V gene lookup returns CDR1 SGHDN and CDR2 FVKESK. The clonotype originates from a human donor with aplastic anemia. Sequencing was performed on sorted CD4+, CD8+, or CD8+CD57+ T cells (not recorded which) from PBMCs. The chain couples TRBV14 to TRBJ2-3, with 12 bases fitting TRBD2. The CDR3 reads CASTSGGATDTQYF. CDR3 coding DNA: TGTGCCAGCACTAGCGGGGGGGCCACGGATACGCAGTATTTT.